Below are 6 T cell receptor beta chains sequenced from a single sample in a study of CD8+CD57+ T cells in acquired aplastic anemia (dated by TCRdb to 2016 to 2019). Sequencing instrument: Illumina HiSeq 2000. TCR beta VDJ combination and CDR3 sequence profiling used genomic DNA as the template. Through fastp at Q25 and MiXCR, TCRdb rebuilt clones from the public reads, retaining in-frame beta chains. Records with the same CDR3 protein are collapsed into one entry carrying the most frequent genes and DNA. A total of about 240,000 distinct CDR3 sequences appear in this sample, around 43% of them only once. Over 7.5% of the sample lies in the top ten. Flow cytometry had shown CD8+CD57+ cell expansion in the patients selected for sequencing. The sequenced sample was sorted CD4+, CD8+, or CD8+CD57+ T cells (not recorded which) from PBMCs. The receptors come from a human donor with aplastic anemia.

On this clonotype itself: Mismatch with germline at one junction end may stem from a read error. The chain joins TRBV2 to TRBJ2-6, with 7 bases matching TRBD1. The length of the CDR3 is 14 residues. The V gene's germline CDR1 is SNHLY and CDR2 FYNNEI. This CDR3 is CASRQGSGANVLAF. The CDR3 DNA is TGTGCCAGCAGACAGGGGTCCGGGGCCAACGTCCTGGCTTTC. The entire variable domain, with the rest obtained from reference TRBV2 and TRBJ2-6, is as follows: EPEVTQTPSHQVTQMGQEVILRCVPISNHLYFYWYRQILGQKVEFLVSFYNNEISEKSEIFDDQFSVERPDGSNFTLKIRSTKLEDSAMYFCASRQGSGANVLAFGAGSRLTVL.

The V gene is TRBV30, the J gene TRBJ2-5; no firm D call. TRBJ2-7 matches the DNA end more closely, so the J call is doubtful. Germline V CDR1 and CDR2: GTSNPN, SVGIG (reference sequence). The CDR3 covers 12 residues. CDR3 loop: CAWKPKAYEQYF. The DNA of the CDR3 is TGTGCCTGGAAGCCGAAGGCTTACGAGCAGTACTTC.

This clonotype has ten or more counts. Germline and junction disagree at one end, which may indicate a read error. The V gene is TRBV7-7, the J gene TRBJ2-5, with D maybe TRBD1 (5 bases). The CDR3 has 14 amino acids. Germline lookup yields CDR1 SSHAT and CDR2 FNYEAQ (reference sequence). The CDR3 DNA follows: TGTGCTAGCAGGCCACGGACAAACCAAGAGACCCAGTACTTC. This sequence encodes CASRPRTNQETQYF.

This sequence joins TRBV24-1 and TRBJ2-1; D not resolved. This CDR3 has 12 amino acids. Germline CDR1 and CDR2: KGHDR and SFDVKD. The germline V and J ends were trimmed by 7 bases and 5 bases, with 8 bases remaining between them. Written as DNA, the CDR3 is TGTGCCACCAGCCTCGGTCACAATGAGCAGTTCTTC. As protein: CATSLGHNEQFF.

The V and J genes are TRBV24-1 and TRBJ2-5; 12 bases are a match to TRBD2. Germline values: CDR1 KGHDR, CDR2 SFDVKD. Trimming at V came to 11 bases and at J to 0 bases, leaving 24 bases not matched to a gene. The CDR3 consists of 21 residues. The CDR3 reads CASRYMTRLAGVLGDQETQYF. The CDR3 coding sequence is TGTGCCAGCAGATATATGACTCGACTAGCGGGAGTTCTAGGGGACCAAGAGACCCAGTACTTC.

The genes are TRBV5-1 and TRBJ1-2; tentatively, D is TRBD1 (5 bases). The CDR3 is 12 amino acids. The V end was cut by 5 bases, the J end by 8 bases, with 13 bases between. Per germline, CDR1 SGHRS and CDR2 YFSETQ. In DNA form, the CDR3 reads TGCGCCAGCAGTTCGGGGAGGGGAGGCTACACCTTC. Protein sequence: CASSSGRGGYTF. Full variable domain (remainder filled in from reference TRBV5-1 and TRBJ1-2): KAGVTQTPRYLIKTRGQQVTLSCSPISGHRSVSWYQQTPGQGLQFLFEYFSETQRNKGNFPGRFSGRQFSNSRSEMNVSTLELGDSALYLCASSSGRGGYTFGSGTRLTVV.